These 19 T cell receptor beta chains were sequenced from one sample in a study of CD8 T cells in ankylosing spondylitis. Study-wide points: What appeared characteristic of ankylosing spondylitis blood was a TCR beta motif of eight highly homologous variants.

Their recognized antigens are unknown. TCRdb reanalysed the 5' RACE reads using MiXCR and keeps one entry per CDR3 protein. The data show around 770,000 distinct CDR3 sequences, about 11% seen once. The specimen sequenced was blood, either unsorted or a sorted T cell fraction (not recorded which). Source of these receptors: a male donor with ankylosing spondylitis.

A few counts support this clonotype. The J gene is TRBJ2-3, the V gene TRBV20-1, with 7 bases matching TRBD1. Germline CDR1 reads DFQATT; CDR2 reads SNEGSKA (reference sequence). The ends lost 4 bases at V and 4 bases at J; junction bases unmatched: 11. The CDR3 is 15 residues long. This CDR3 is CSAISPLQGADTQYF. CDR3 nucleotides: TGCAGTGCTATCAGCCCCCTTCAGGGGGCAGATACGCAGTATTTT.

This clonotype has just a few counts. The rearrangement joins TRBV7-2 to TRBJ2-7; 7 nucleotides agree with TRBD2. The CDR3 sequence is 14 residues long. Germline V CDR1 and CDR2: SGHTA, FQGNSA. The V and J ends lost 7 bases and 5 bases, in that order; junction bases with no gene match: 11. CDR3 amino acids: CASMTRPGGHEQYF. Here the CDR3 DNA reads TGTGCCAGCATGACTAGGCCGGGGGGACACGAGCAGTACTTC.

V and J are TRBV20-1 and TRBJ2-7; D remains unclear. The ends were cut back, 6 bases at V and 5 bases at J, with 14 bases in the middle. In germline, CDR1 is DFQATT, CDR2 SNEGSKA (reference sequence). The CDR3 extends over 12 amino acids. CDR3: CSAPRVANEQYF. As DNA, the CDR3 is TGCAGTGCCCCCCGGGTGGCTAACGAGCAGTACTTC.

The rearrangement joins TRBV7-2 to TRBJ2-3, with 8 bases lining up with TRBD1. The CDR3 is 14 residues long. CDR1 and CDR2 (germline): SGHTA, FQGNSA. V lost 5 bases to trimming and J lost 4 bases; unmatched junction nucleotides: 5. The CDR3 DNA reads as TGTGCCAGCAGCAGGACAGGGTGGGCAGATACGCAGTATTTT. Its translation: CASSRTGWADTQYF.

This clonotype was seen more than once but under ten times. The chain links TRBV9 to TRBJ2-5, with unresolved D. This CDR3 region has 13 residues. Germline CDR1 reads SGDLS; CDR2 reads YYNGEE. V was shortened by 0 bases and J by 3 bases, with 6 bases between the two germline ends. The CDR3 bases are TGTGCCAGCAGCGTAGAGTCGGAAGAGACCCAGTACTTC. Translation: CASSVESEETQYF.

In its sample, this clonotype was seen a few times. The chain couples TRBV7-2 to TRBJ2-7; 9 nucleotides match TRBD2. The trim removed 6 bases at V and 3 bases at J, leaving 6 bases unmatched. The CDR3 is made up of 14 amino acids. CDR1 is SGHTA and CDR2 is FQGNSA in the germline V gene. The CDR3 DNA reads TGTGCCAGCAGGTTGGGACTAGCCTTCTACGAGCAGTACTTC. Translated: CASRLGLAFYEQYF.

This clonotype was recorded a few times. CDR3 amino acids: CSAGRQDYEQYF. The CDR3 nucleotides read TGCAGTGCTGGGAGACAGGACTACGAGCAGTACTTC. V usage is TRBV20-1 and J usage is TRBJ2-7; the D gene is possibly TRBD1 (6 bases). V lost 5 bases, J lost 3 bases, and 11 bases lay in between. CDR1 and CDR2 (germline): DFQATT, SNEGSKA (reference sequence). This CDR3 has 12 amino acids.

The V gene is TRBV7-2, the J gene TRBJ2-1; tentative D call: TRBD2 (5 bases). V was shortened by 6 bases and J by 5 bases, with 20 bases between the two germline ends. CDR3 size: 16 residues. CDR1 and CDR2 from the germline V gene are SGHTA and FQGNSA. Here the CDR3 DNA reads TGTGCCAGCAGGGCACCCGGGATCACTACTAACAATGAGCAGTTCTTC. This sequence encodes CASRAPGITTNNEQFF.

Only a few counts were recorded for this clonotype. V gene TRBV7-2 combines with J gene TRBJ2-5, with 9 positions matching TRBD2. This CDR3 spans 17 amino acids. The junction had 13 bases not matched to a gene; V was cut back by 4 bases and J by 4 bases. Germline V lookup: CDR1 SGHTA, CDR2 FQGNSA. This CDR3 is CASSSPAAGGPGETQYF. DNA for the CDR3: TGTGCCAGCAGCTCCCCCGCAGCGGGGGGTCCCGGAGAGACCCAGTACTTC.

The chain recombines TRBV6-6 with TRBJ2-5, with a tentative D call TRBD1 (6 bases). The V end was cut by 6 bases, the J end by 4 bases, with 12 bases between. Germline V gene lookup returns CDR1 MNHNY and CDR2 SVGAGI (reference sequence). CDR3 length: 13 residues. The CDR3 is CASRLTGRETQYF. The CDR3 nucleotides read TGTGCCAGCAGGCTCACAGGGAGAGAGACCCAGTACTTC.

This clonotype was seen many times. The rearrangement joins TRBV20-1 to TRBJ2-4; no firm D call. Germline lookup yields CDR1 DFQATT and CDR2 SNEGSKA (reference sequence). Trimming took 4 bases from V and 8 from J, leaving 9 bases between them. The CDR3 is made up of 11 amino acids. CDR3 loop: CSAIHGYIQYF. Here the CDR3 DNA reads TGCAGTGCTATACATGGTTACATTCAGTACTTC.

V is TRBV27 and J is TRBJ2-3, with D perhaps TRBD2 (5 bases). With 3 bases removed from V and 11 bases from J, the gap between germline ends came to 12 bases. CDR3 length equals 12 residues. CDR1 MNHEY and CDR2 SMNVEV come from the germline V gene (reference sequence). DNA of the CDR3: TGTGCCAGCAGTTTGCATCAGCGGAGGCAGTATTTT. Translation: CASSLHQRRQYF.

The V call is TRBV5-1, the J call TRBJ1-6; 8 bases match TRBD1. After removal of 2 bases from V and 3 bases from J, the junction contained 7 bases not matched to a gene. The CDR3 runs 17 residues. CDR1 is SGHRS, CDR2 YFSETQ, per germline. CDR3 bases: TGCGCCAGCAGCTTTACAGGGGGGACTGACTATAATTCACCCCTCCACTTT. It codes for CASSFTGGTDYNSPLHF. Full variable domain (missing parts from reference TRBV5-1 and TRBJ1-6): KAGVTQTPRYLIKTRGQQVTLSCSPISGHRSVSWYQQTPGQGLQFLFEYFSETQRNKGNFPGRFSGRQFSNSRSEMNVSTLELGDSALYLCASSFTGGTDYNSPLHFGNGTRLTVT.

V gene TRBV5-5 combines with J gene TRBJ2-1; 12 bases map to TRBD2. Germline lookup yields CDR1 SGHKS and CDR2 YYEKEE (reference sequence). V trimming: 0 bases; J trimming: 2 bases; junction bases outside the gene matches: 3. This CDR3 has 17 residues. This chain's CDR3 is CASSLARTSGTYNEQFF. The CDR3 bases are TGTGCCAGCAGCTTGGCCCGGACTAGCGGGACCTACAATGAGCAGTTCTTC.

This chain connects TRBV15 to TRBJ2-4; D unclear. Germline V gene data show CDR1 as LNHNV and CDR2 as YYDKDF (reference sequence). The V end was cut by 0 bases, the J end by 0 bases, with 6 bases between. The CDR3 runs to 15 residues. The CDR3 DNA reads TGTGCCACCAGCAGAGAGATCGTAGCCAAAAACATTCAGTACTTC. Translating it yields CATSREIVAKNIQYF.

This sequence joins TRBV6-2 or TRBV6-3 and TRBJ1-1; unclear D gene. Germline values: CDR1 MNHEY, CDR2 SVGEGT. The CDR3 has 13 amino acids. Trimming removed 6 bases from V and 5 bases from J, with 13 bases in between. DNA for the CDR3: TGTGCCAGCAGACCGACCTCCGGGACTGAAGCTTTCTTT. Amino acids: CASRPTSGTEAFF.

The chain recombines TRBV20-1 with TRBJ2-7; perhaps TRBD2 as D (5 bases). The CDR3 is 11 residues long. Trimming took 6 bases from V and 7 from J, leaving 13 bases between them. Germline V gene sequence: CDR1 DFQATT, CDR2 SNEGSKA (reference sequence). CDR3 sequence: CSALRSGEQYF. CDR3 bases: TGCAGTGCGTTGCGGTCGGGGGAGCAGTACTTC.

This clonotype was counted between two and nine times. The rearrangement joins TRBV7-2 to TRBJ1-2; the match to TRBD1 covers 9 bases. CDR1 is SGHTA, CDR2 FQGNSA, per germline. The CDR3 extends over 14 amino acids. V shed 5 bases, J shed 8 bases, and the junction held 9 bases outside the gene matches. The CDR3 reads CASSPTGGTAGYTF. The CDR3 nucleotides are TGTGCCAGCAGCCCGACAGGGGGAACCGCCGGCTACACCTTC.

DNA for the CDR3: TGTGCCAGCAGCTTAGCGCCTAGTCTCGGCAATGAGCAGTTCTTC. Its translation is CASSLAPSLGNEQFF. The chain joins TRBV7-2 to TRBJ2-1; unclear D gene. The V end was cut by 0 bases, the J end by 6 bases, with 12 bases between. CDR3 length: 15 residues. Germline lookup yields CDR1 SGHTA and CDR2 FQGNSA.